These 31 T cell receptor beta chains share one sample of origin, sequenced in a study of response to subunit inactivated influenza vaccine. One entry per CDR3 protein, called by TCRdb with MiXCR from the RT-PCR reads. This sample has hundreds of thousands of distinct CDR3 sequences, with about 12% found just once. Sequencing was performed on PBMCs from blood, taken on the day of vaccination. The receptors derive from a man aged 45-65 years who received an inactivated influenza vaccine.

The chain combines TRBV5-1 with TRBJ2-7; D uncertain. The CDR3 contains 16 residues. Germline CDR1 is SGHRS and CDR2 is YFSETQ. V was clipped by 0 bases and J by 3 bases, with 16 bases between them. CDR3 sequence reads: CASSLEVTRSFYEQYF. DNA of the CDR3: TGCGCCAGCAGCTTGGAGGTCACTCGATCCTTCTACGAGCAGTACTTC.

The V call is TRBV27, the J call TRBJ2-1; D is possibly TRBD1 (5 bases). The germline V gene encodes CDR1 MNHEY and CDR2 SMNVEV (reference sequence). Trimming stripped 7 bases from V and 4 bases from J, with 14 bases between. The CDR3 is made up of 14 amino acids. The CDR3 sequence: CASTQQEGYNEQFF. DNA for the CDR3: TGTGCCAGCACGCAACAGGAAGGGTACAATGAGCAGTTCTTC.

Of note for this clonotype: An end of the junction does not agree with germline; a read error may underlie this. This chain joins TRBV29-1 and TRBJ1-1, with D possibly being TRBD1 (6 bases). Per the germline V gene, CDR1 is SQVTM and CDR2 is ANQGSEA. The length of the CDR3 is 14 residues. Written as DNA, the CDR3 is TGCAGCGTGGGGGGCCGGGTGATGAACTCTGAAGCTTTCTTT. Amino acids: CSVGGRVMNSEAFF.

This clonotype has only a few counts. CDR3 residues: CASSSGQFSYEQYF. CDR3 sequence (DNA): TGTGCCAGCAGCTCGGGACAGTTCTCCTACGAGCAGTACTTC. The chain combines TRBV3-1 with TRBJ2-7, with 7 bases that match TRBD1. V lost 5 bases, J lost 0 bases, and 4 bases stayed unmatched. The CDR3 length is 14 residues. Germline loops: CDR1 LGHDT, CDR2 YNNKEL (reference sequence).

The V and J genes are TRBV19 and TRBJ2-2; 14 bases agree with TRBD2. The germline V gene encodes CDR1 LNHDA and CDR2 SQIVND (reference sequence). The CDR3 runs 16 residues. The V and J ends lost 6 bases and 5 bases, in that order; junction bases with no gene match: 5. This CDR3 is CASRNGLAGGTGELFF. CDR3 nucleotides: TGTGCCAGTAGGAACGGACTAGCGGGAGGTACCGGGGAGCTGTTTTTT.

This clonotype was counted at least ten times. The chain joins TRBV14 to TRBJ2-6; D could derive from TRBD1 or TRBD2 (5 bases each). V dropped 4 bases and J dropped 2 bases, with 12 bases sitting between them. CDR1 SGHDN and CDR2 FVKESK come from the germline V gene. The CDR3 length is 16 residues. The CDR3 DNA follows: TGTGCCAGCAGCCTTAACCGGGACCCTGGGGCCAACGTCCTGACTTTC. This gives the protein CASSLNRDPGANVLTF.

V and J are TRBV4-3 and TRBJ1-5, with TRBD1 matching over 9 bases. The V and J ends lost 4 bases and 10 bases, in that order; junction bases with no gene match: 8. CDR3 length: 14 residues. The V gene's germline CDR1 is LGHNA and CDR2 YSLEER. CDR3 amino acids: CASSPGQGESPQHF. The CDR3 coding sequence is TGCGCCAGCAGCCCGGGACAGGGAGAAAGTCCCCAGCATTTT.

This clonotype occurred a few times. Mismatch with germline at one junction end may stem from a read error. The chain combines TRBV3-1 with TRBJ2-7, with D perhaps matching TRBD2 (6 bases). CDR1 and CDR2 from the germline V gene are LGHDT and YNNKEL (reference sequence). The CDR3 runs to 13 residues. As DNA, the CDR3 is TGTGCCAGCAGCCAAGGTCCGAACTCCCCGGGGGACTTC. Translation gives CASSQGPNSPGDF.

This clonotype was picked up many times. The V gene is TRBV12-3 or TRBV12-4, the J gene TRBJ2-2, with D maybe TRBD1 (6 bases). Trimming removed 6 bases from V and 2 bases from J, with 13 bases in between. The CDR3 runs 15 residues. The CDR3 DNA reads TGTGCCAGCAGACCGAGGGGGTCTAACACCGGGGAGCTGTTTTTT. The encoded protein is CASRPRGSNTGELFF.

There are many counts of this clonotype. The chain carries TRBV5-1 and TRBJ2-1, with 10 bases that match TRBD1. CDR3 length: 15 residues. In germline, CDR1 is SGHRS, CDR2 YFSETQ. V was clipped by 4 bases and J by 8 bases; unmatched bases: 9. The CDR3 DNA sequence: TGCGCCAGCAGCACACGGGGGACAGGGGTCCATGAGCAGTTCTTC. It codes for CASSTRGTGVHEQFF.

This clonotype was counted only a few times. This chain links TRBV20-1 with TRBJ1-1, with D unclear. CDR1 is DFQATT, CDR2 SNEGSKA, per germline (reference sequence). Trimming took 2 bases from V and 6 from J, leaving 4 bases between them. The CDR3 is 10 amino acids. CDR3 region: CSARRAEAFF. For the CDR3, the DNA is TGCAGTGCTAGACGCGCTGAAGCTTTCTTT.

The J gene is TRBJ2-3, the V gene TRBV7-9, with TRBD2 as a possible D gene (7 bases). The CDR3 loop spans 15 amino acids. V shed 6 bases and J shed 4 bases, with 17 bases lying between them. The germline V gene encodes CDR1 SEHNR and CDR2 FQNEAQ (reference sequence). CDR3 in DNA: TGTGCCAGCAGTCCCTGGGGGGGGCGAGCAGATACGCAGTATTTT. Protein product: CASSPWGGRADTQYF.

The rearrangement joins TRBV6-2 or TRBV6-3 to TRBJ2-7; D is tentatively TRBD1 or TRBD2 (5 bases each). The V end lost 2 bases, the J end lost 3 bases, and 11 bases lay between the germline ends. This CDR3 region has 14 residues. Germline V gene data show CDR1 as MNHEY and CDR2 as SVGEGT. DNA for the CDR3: TGTGCCAGCAGTTACCGGTGGGACCACTACGAGCAGTACTTC. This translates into CASSYRWDHYEQYF.

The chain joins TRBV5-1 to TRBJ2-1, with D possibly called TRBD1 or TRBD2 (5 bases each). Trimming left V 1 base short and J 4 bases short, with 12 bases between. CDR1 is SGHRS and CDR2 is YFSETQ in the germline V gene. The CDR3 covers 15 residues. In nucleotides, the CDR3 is TGCGCCAGCAGCTTGCAAGGGACCCAGTACAATGAGCAGTTCTTC. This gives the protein CASSLQGTQYNEQFF. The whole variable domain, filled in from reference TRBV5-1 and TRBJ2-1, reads KAGVTQTPRYLIKTRGQQVTLSCSPISGHRSVSWYQQTPGQGLQFLFEYFSETQRNKGNFPGRFSGRQFSNSRSEMNVSTLELGDSALYLCASSLQGTQYNEQFFGPGTRLTVL.

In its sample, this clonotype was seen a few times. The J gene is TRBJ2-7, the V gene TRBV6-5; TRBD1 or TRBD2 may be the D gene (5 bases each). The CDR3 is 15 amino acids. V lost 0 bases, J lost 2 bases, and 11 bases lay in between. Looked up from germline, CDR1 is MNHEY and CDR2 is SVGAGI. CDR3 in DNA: TGTGCCAGCAGTTACTCGGGGGACGGAGCCTACGAGCAGTACTTC. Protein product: CASSYSGDGAYEQYF.

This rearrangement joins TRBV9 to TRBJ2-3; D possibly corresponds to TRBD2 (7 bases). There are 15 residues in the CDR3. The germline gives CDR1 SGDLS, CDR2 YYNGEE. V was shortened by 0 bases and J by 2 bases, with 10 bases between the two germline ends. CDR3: CASSVGGGPTDTQYF. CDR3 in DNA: TGTGCCAGCAGCGTAGGGGGGGGCCCCACAGATACGCAGTATTTT. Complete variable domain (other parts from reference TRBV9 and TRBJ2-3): DSGVTQTPKHLITATGQRVTLRCSPRSGDLSVYWYQQSLDQGLQFLIQYYNGEERAKGNILERFSAQQFPDLHSELNLSSLELGDSALYFCASSVGGGPTDTQYFGPGTRLTVL.

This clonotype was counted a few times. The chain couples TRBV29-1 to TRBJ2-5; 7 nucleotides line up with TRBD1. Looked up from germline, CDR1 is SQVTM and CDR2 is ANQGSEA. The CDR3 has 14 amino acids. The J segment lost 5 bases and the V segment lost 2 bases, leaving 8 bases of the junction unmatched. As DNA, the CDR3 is TGCAGCGTTGAATTACAGGGGATTGGGGAGACCCAGTACTTC. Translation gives CSVELQGIGETQYF.

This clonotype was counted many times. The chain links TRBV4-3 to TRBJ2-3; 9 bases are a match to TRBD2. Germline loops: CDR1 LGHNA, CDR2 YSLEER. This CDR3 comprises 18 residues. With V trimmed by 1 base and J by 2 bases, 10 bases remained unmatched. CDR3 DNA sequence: TGCGCCAGCAGCCAAGTGGGTCCAGCGGGGGGACTCACAGATACGCAGTATTTT. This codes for CASSQVGPAGGLTDTQYF.

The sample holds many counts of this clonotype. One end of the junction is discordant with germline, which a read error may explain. CDR3 residues: CASSSGPSYEQYF. In DNA form, the CDR3 reads TGCGCCAGCAGCTCCGGGCCTTCCTACGAGCAGTACTTC. The rearrangement joins TRBV7-2 to TRBJ2-7; D is unresolved. Germline lookup yields CDR1 SGHTA and CDR2 FQGNSA. CDR3 length equals 13 residues.

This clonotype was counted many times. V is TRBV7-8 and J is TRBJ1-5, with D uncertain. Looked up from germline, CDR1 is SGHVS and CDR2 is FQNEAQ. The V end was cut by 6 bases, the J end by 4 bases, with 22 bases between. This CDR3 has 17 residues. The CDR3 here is CASSSTRWPARNQPQHF. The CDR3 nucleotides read TGTGCCAGCAGTTCCACCCGCTGGCCAGCTCGTAATCAGCCCCAGCATTTT.

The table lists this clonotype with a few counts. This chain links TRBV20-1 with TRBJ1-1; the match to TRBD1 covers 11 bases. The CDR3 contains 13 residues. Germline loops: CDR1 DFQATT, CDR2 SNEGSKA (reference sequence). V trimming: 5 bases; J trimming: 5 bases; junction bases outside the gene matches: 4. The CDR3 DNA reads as TGCAGTGCTGAGGACAGGGGGCCAACTGAAGCTTTCTTT. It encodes CSAEDRGPTEAFF.

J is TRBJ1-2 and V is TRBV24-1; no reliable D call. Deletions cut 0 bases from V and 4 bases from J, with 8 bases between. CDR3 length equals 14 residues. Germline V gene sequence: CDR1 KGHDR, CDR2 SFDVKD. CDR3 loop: CATSDLTAGYGYTF. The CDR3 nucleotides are TGTGCCACCAGTGATTTGACAGCTGGCTATGGCTACACCTTC.

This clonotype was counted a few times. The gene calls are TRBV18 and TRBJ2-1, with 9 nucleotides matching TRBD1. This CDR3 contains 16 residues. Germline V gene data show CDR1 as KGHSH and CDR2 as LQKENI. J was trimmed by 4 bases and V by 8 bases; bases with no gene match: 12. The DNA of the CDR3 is TGTGCCAGCCAATCCACCCCGGGACAGGGTTACAATGAGCAGTTCTTC. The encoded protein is CASQSTPGQGYNEQFF.

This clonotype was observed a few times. The CDR3 loop reads CSVLAGGTDTQYF. The DNA for the CDR3 is TGCAGCGTGCTAGCGGGAGGCACAGATACGCAGTATTTT. The chain employs TRBV29-1 and TRBJ2-3, with 10 nucleotides matching TRBD2. V lost 6 bases to trimming and J lost 1 base; unmatched junction nucleotides: 1. This CDR3 region has 13 residues. Germline values: CDR1 SQVTM, CDR2 ANQGSEA.

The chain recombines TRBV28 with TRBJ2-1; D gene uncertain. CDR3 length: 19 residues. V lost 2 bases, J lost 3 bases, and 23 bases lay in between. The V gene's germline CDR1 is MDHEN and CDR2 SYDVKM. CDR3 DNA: TGTGCCAGCAGTTTACCTTCTCTTTGGGCAGCTAGAAACTACAATGAGCAGTTCTTC. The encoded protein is CASSLPSLWAARNYNEQFF.

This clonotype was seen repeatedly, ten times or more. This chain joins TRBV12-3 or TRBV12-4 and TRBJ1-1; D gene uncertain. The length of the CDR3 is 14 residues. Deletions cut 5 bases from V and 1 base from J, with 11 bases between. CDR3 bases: TGTGCCAGCAGTCACGCAATAGGGAACACTGAAGCTTTCTTT. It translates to CASSHAIGNTEAFF.

The CDR3 here is CASSPRLENPYEQYF. The CDR3 region has the DNA TGTGCCAGCAGCCCCCGACTGGAAAATCCCTACGAGCAGTACTTC. The chain carries TRBV11-2 and TRBJ2-7; D gene uncertain. The CDR3 has 15 amino acids. With 5 bases removed from V and 2 bases from J, the gap between germline ends came to 16 bases. Germline-derived CDR1 and CDR2 are SGHAT and FQNNGV.

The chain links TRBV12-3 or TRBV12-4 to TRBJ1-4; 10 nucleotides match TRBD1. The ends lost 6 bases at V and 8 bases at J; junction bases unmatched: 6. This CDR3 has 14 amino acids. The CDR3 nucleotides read TGTGCCAGCAGCATGACAGGGGGCGCAGAAAAACTGTTTTTT. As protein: CASSMTGGAEKLFF.

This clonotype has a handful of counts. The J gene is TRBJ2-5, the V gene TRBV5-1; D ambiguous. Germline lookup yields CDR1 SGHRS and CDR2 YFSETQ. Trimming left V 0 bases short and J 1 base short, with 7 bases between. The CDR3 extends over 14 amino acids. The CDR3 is CASSLEWVQETQYF. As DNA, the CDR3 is TGCGCCAGCAGCTTGGAATGGGTCCAAGAGACCCAGTACTTC.

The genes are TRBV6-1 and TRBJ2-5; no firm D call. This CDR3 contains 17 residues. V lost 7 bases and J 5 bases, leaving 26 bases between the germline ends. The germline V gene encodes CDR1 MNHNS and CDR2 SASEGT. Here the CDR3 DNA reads TGTGCCAGCATCCTTAATCCCGACGACGCGGTAGGGGAGACCCAGTACTTC. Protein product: CASILNPDDAVGETQYF.

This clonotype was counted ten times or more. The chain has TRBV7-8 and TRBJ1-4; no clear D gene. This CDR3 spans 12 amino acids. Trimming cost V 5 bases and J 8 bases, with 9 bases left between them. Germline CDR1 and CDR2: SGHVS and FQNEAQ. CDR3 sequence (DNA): TGTGCCAGCAGCCCGGTAGGGGAAAAACTGTTTTTT. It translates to CASSPVGEKLFF.